This TCR beta chain was obtained from a study of T cells after yellow fever vaccination. TCRdb re-derived calls from the 5' RACE reads in MiXCR, one entry per CDR3 protein. Of 45,000 to 75,000 distinct CDR3 sequences listed, around 6.2% are singletons. The CDR3 spans 14 residues. Trimming at V came to 5 bases and at J to 7 bases, leaving 6 bases not matched to a gene. In germline, CDR1 is MNHNY, CDR2 SVGAGI (reference sequence). In its sample, this clonotype was seen many times. The chain has TRBV6-6 and TRBJ2-1; 9 bases are a match to TRBD1. Material: PBMCs, either bulk or a sorted T-cell subset (CD4+, CD8+, memory, or dextramer-sorted; not recorded which), obtained on the day of the yellow fever booster vaccination. The receptor's source is a man aged 18 to 29 who received the YFV17D yellow fever vaccine. As DNA, the CDR3 is TGTGCCAGCAGTCCGACAGGGGGGTTAAATGAGCAGTTCTTC. It specifies CASSPTGGLNEQFF.